Reported below is one TCR beta chain. The antigen is unknown. This sample was taken from a study of OX40 agonist ivuxolimab in advanced cancers. Across the whole study: Those treated in dose escalation had hepatocellular carcinoma, melanoma, renal cell cancer or head and neck cancer.

General observations from the study: Partial responders at 0.1-3.0 mg/kg showed near-lowest clonal expansion.

The CDR3 extends over 14 amino acids. CDR1 and CDR2 (germline): SGHRS, YFSETQ. V was pared by 7 bases and J by 3 bases, with 16 bases between. Assay: immunoSEQ multiplex PCR; the TCRdb copy retains only in-frame clones and omits some. Of approximately 59,000 clones listed, approximately 88% are singletons. The rearrangement uses TRBV5-1 and TRBJ1-1; no firm D call. The clonotype originates from an adult with an advanced solid tumor such as melanoma, head and neck, liver or kidney cancer. Sequencing was performed on CD4+ or CD8+ T cells sorted from blood, taken in a trial of the OX40 agonist ivuxolimab. The chain's CDR3 is CASGNGPQDTEAFF. The CDR3 DNA reads as TGCGCCAGCGGTAACGGTCCTCAGGACACTGAAGCTTTCTTT.